The 23 T cell receptor beta chains reported below all come from one sample, sequenced in a study of post-analysis software for immune sequencing data. Every TCR beta cDNA library bore unique molecular identifiers. TCRdb passed the PCR reads through MiXCR, listing each CDR3 protein once. The sample carries approximately 440,000 distinct CDR3 sequences, roughly 46% recorded once. Overall study results and limits: TRBV segments more frequent in patients than in controls numbered several and included TRBV5-6, TRBV5-1 and TRBV20-1.

The antigens for these receptors are not known. The material sequenced was blood. All receptors derive from a girl aged 10-17 years with multiple sclerosis.

V and J are TRBV10-3 and TRBJ2-7, with D perhaps TRBD1 (6 bases). Germline loops: CDR1 ENHRY, CDR2 SYGVKD. V lost 1 base and J 2 bases, leaving 12 bases between the germline ends. This CDR3 region has 15 residues. The CDR3 DNA reads TGTGCCATCAGTGAGTACGAACAGGGTCCCTACGAGCAGTACTTC. Residues: CAISEYEQGPYEQYF.

CDR3 coding DNA: TGCGCCAGCAGCCAGGGGGAGACTAGCGGTGTCTCCTACGAGCAGTACTTC. Amino acid sequence: CASSQGETSGVSYEQYF. The V call is TRBV4-1, the J call TRBJ2-7, with 9 positions matching TRBD2. CDR3 length equals 17 residues. The germline gives CDR1 MGHRA, CDR2 YSYEKL. V lost 3 bases, J lost 0 bases, and 9 bases stayed unmatched.

This clonotype was observed a handful of times. The V and J genes are TRBV7-6 and TRBJ2-7; 10 bases are a match to TRBD2. Germline V lookup: CDR1 SGHVS, CDR2 FNYEAQ. This CDR3 has 16 residues. The V gene end was trimmed by 0 bases and the J gene end by 4 bases; junction bases not matched to a gene: 6. As DNA, the CDR3 is TGTGCCAGCAGCTTAGCGAGCACTAGCGGGACTTACGAGCAGTACTTC. Translated: CASSLASTSGTYEQYF.

This clonotype was counted only a few times. V and J are TRBV12-3 or TRBV12-4 and TRBJ2-7; 10 bases map to TRBD2. CDR3 length: 14 amino acids. V gave up 6 bases and J gave up 4 bases; unmatched junction bases: 6. The CDR3 coding sequence is TGTGCCAGCAGGGCTAGCGGGAGAAAGTACGAGCAGTACTTC. It yields the protein CASRASGRKYEQYF.

Points on this clonotype: A read error may explain this, as a much larger clone is one base away. For the CDR3, the DNA is TGTGCCAGATCACCAGAGGCCGGGAATCAATACAACTCCTACAATGAGCAGTTCTTC. It yields the protein CARSPEAGNQYNSYNEQFF. The V call is TRBV18, the J call TRBJ2-1; D perhaps matches TRBD2 (5 bases). The V gene's germline CDR1 is KGHSH and CDR2 LQKENI. The CDR3 has 19 amino acids.

This clonotype was seen more than once but under ten times. The J gene is TRBJ2-5, the V gene TRBV5-1, with 7 bases matching TRBD1. Germline lookup yields CDR1 SGHRS and CDR2 YFSETQ. V lost 4 bases and J lost 1; bases outside the gene matches: 7. This CDR3 spans 15 amino acids. CDR3 in DNA: TGCGCCAGCAGCACGACAGGGTCCATCCAAGAGACCCAGTACTTC. It encodes CASSTTGSIQETQYF.

This chain joins TRBV7-3 and TRBJ2-1, with TRBD2 matching over 14 bases. The CDR3 runs to 16 residues. Looked up from germline, CDR1 is SGHTA and CDR2 is FQGTGA. V was pared by 5 bases and J by 8 bases, with 8 bases of the junction left unmatched. The CDR3 DNA is TGTGCCAGCAGCGTGGGGACTAGCGGGAGTCGAGATGAGCAGTTCTTC. Translating it yields CASSVGTSGSRDEQFF.

The chain links TRBV27 to TRBJ2-3, with 10 bases that match TRBD1. CDR3 length: 15 amino acids. Losses at the gene ends were 0 bases for V and 3 bases for J; bases not matched to a gene: 0. The germline gives CDR1 MNHEY, CDR2 SMNVEV (reference sequence). The CDR3 DNA reads as TGTGCCAGCAGTTTATCGGGACAGGGGACAGATACGCAGTATTTT. It encodes CASSLSGQGTDTQYF.

The chain has TRBV20-1 and TRBJ2-7; 7 bases align to TRBD1. The germline CDR1 and CDR2 sequences are DFQATT and SNEGSKA (reference sequence). This CDR3 has 14 residues. V lost 4 bases, J lost 2 bases, and 8 bases stayed unmatched. The chain's CDR3 is CSAKGTETTYEQYF. Written as DNA, the CDR3 is TGCAGTGCTAAAGGGACAGAGACTACCTACGAGCAGTACTTC.

The chain combines TRBV12-3 or TRBV12-4 with TRBJ1-1, with D unresolved. The CDR3 has 14 residues. Trimming took off 4 bases at V and 1 base at J, with 10 bases between the two ends. DNA for the CDR3: TGTGCCAGCAGTTCCCGACGGTGGAACACTGAAGCTTTCTTT. Protein product: CASSSRRWNTEAFF.

The chain carries TRBV4-1 and TRBJ1-1, with D tentatively TRBD1 (6 bases). The germline gives CDR1 MGHRA, CDR2 YSYEKL. This CDR3 is built from 14 residues. V gave up 1 base and J gave up 5 bases, with 11 bases separating them. The CDR3 bases are TGCGCCAGCAGCCAAGCGCAGGGGAGAACTGAAGCTTTCTTT. Protein product: CASSQAQGRTEAFF.

The V gene is TRBV2, the J gene TRBJ2-1, with 7 bases lining up with TRBD1. J was trimmed by 2 bases and V by 7 bases; bases with no gene match: 5. The germline V gene has CDR1 SNHLY and CDR2 FYNNEI. The CDR3 runs to 14 residues. The CDR3, as DNA: TGTGCCAGCAATACAGGGGAACCCTACAATGAGCAGTTCTTC. Translation gives CASNTGEPYNEQFF.

The chain combines TRBV6-1 with TRBJ2-1, with a tentative D call TRBD1 (6 bases). The CDR3 contains 13 residues. V was trimmed by 3 bases and J by 14 bases, leaving 17 bases between them. Germline V gene lookup returns CDR1 MNHNS and CDR2 SASEGT. The CDR3 loop reads CASSDPSDSFKFF. In nucleotides, the CDR3 is TGTGCCAGCAGTGACCCTTCGGACAGTTTTAAGTTCTTC.

The rearrangement links TRBV28 to TRBJ1-4, with D uncertain. The germline V and J ends were trimmed by 6 bases and 0 bases, with 8 bases remaining between them. The CDR3 runs to 14 residues. Germline loops: CDR1 MDHEN, CDR2 SYDVKM. CDR3 amino acids: CASRRLATNEKLFF. DNA of the CDR3: TGTGCCAGCAGAAGACTTGCAACTAATGAAAAACTGTTTTTT. Based on the CDR3 plus reference TRBV28 and TRBJ1-4, the full variable domain is DVKVTQSSRYLVKRTGEKVFLECVQDMDHENMFWYRQDPGLGLRLIYFSYDVKMKEKGDIPEGYSVSREKKERFSLILESASTNQTSMYLCASRRLATNEKLFFGSGTQLSVL.

With regard to this clonotype: A much larger clone sits a single nucleotide away, making a read error possible. This chain uses TRBV29-1 with TRBJ2-6; TRBD1 is a possible D gene (5 bases). CDR3 length equals 15 residues. V lost 2 bases and J 3 bases, leaving 11 bases between the germline ends. Germline V gives CDR1 SQVTM, CDR2 ANQGSEA. The CDR3 DNA is TGCAGCGTTGAAATATCAGGGCATGGGGCCAACGTCCTGACTTTC. Protein product: CSVEISGHGANVLTF.

This chain uses TRBV7-2 with TRBJ2-5; D gene uncertain. This CDR3 has 14 residues. V lost 5 bases, J lost 1 base, and 11 bases lay in between. Per the germline V gene, CDR1 is SGHTA and CDR2 is FQGNSA. The CDR3 nucleotides are TGTGCCAGCAGCCTTCGTTGGAGCCAAGAGACCCAGTACTTC. Translated, it gives CASSLRWSQETQYF.

The V gene is TRBV28, the J gene TRBJ2-7, with D perhaps given as TRBD1 or TRBD2 (5 bases each). In germline, CDR1 is MDHEN, CDR2 SYDVKM. The V gene lost 3 bases and the J gene lost 3 bases, with 30 bases spanning the gap. The CDR3 runs to 20 residues. CDR3 in DNA: TGTGCCAGCAGTTTGGGGACCTGGGGCACCTATACTATTTCGCGCTACGAGCAGTACTTC. It specifies CASSLGTWGTYTISRYEQYF. Together with reference TRBV28 and TRBJ2-7, the CDR3 gives the full variable domain: DVKVTQSSRYLVKRTGEKVFLECVQDMDHENMFWYRQDPGLGLRLIYFSYDVKMKEKGDIPEGYSVSREKKERFSLILESASTNQTSMYLCASSLGTWGTYTISRYEQYFGPGTRLTVT.

V usage is TRBV9 and J usage is TRBJ2-7, with 7 positions matching TRBD1. This CDR3 is 14 amino acids long. The V gene end was trimmed by 2 bases and the J gene end by 4 bases; junction bases not matched to a gene: 6. Germline loops: CDR1 SGDLS, CDR2 YYNGEE. The CDR3 coding sequence is TGTGCCAGCAGCGTGGCTTCAGGGGGATACGAGCAGTACTTC. Translated, it gives CASSVASGGYEQYF.

The rearrangement joins TRBV20-1 to TRBJ2-3; 7 bases are a match to TRBD1. CDR1 and CDR2 from the germline V gene are DFQATT and SNEGSKA (reference sequence). The CDR3 extends over 14 amino acids. After removal of 5 bases from V and 0 bases from J, the junction contained 5 bases not matched to a gene. The CDR3 spells CSAVKGQSTDTQYF. CDR3 nucleotide sequence: TGCAGTGCTGTAAAGGGACAGAGCACAGATACGCAGTATTTT.

This clonotype was detected only once. The genes are TRBV4-1 and TRBJ1-5, with 7 bases that match TRBD1. The V segment lost 1 base and the J segment 0 bases; nucleotides outside the gene matches: 3. This CDR3 spans 16 amino acids. CDR1 and CDR2 from the germline V gene are MGHRA and YSYEKL. CDR3 nucleotides: TGCGCCAGCAGCCAAGGACAGGGATATAGCAATCAGCCCCAGCATTTT. Protein: CASSQGQGYSNQPQHF.

This rearrangement joins TRBV6-5 to TRBJ2-1; D gene ambiguous. The CDR3 spans 13 residues. The V end was cut by 6 bases, the J end by 6 bases, with 12 bases between. The germline gives CDR1 MNHEY, CDR2 SVGAGI. CDR3 in amino acids: CASSWSTSNEQFF. CDR3 DNA sequence: TGTGCCAGCAGCTGGTCTACGAGCAATGAGCAGTTCTTC.

The J gene is TRBJ2-2, the V gene TRBV20-1, with D possibly matching TRBD2 (5 bases). The CDR3 runs to 11 residues. Trimming removed 6 bases from V and 4 bases from J, with 6 bases in between. The germline V gene encodes CDR1 DFQATT and CDR2 SNEGSKA (reference sequence). CDR3 bases: TGCAGTGCCGGAGGCACCGGGGAGCTGTTTTTT. This gives the protein CSAGGTGELFF.

The rearrangement joins TRBV29-1 to TRBJ2-2; 8 bases match TRBD1. The V gene end was trimmed by 7 bases and the J gene end by 1 base; junction bases not matched to a gene: 8. Germline CDR1 SQVTM, CDR2 ANQGSEA. There are 15 residues in the CDR3. The CDR3 here is CSASWTGMNTGELFF. The DNA of the CDR3 is TGCAGCGCCTCCTGGACAGGGATGAACACCGGGGAGCTGTTTTTT.